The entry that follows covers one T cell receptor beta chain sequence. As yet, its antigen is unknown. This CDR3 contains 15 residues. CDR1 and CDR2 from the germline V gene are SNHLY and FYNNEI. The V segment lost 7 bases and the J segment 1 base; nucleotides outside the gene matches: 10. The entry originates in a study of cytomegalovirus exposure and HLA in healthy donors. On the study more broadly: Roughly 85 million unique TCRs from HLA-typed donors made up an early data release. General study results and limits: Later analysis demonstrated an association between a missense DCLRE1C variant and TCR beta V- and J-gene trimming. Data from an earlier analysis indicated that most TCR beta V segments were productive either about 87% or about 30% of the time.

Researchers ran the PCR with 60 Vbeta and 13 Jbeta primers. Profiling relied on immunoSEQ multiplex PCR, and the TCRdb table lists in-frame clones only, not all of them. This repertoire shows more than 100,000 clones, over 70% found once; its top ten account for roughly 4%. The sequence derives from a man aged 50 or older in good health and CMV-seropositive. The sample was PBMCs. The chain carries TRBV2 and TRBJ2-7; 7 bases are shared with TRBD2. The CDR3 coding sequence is TGTGCCAGCACCCTTAGGGGAGGGATTTCCTACGAGCAGTACTTC. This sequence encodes CASTLRGGISYEQYF.